The T cell receptor beta chain described here comes from a study of read filtering for tumor transcriptome and immune sequencing. Germline V gene lookup returns CDR1 LGHNA and CDR2 YNFKEQ. The ends lost 4 bases at V and 3 bases at J; junction bases unmatched: 4. The CDR3 runs 14 residues. The table lists this clonotype with many counts. The library was built from about 400 ng RNA with molecular barcoded adaptors for alpha/delta and beta/gamma chains. TCRdb re-analysed the reads in MiXCR, keeping a single row per CDR3 protein. This sample carries 30,000 to 40,000 distinct CDR3 sequences, less than 15% of them seen once, and the ten largest clones take roughly 18%.

Material for sequencing was a population of CD138-negative cells sorted from bone marrow. J is TRBJ2-5 and V is TRBV4-2, with TRBD1 identical over 8 bases. The source is a donor aged 40 or over with multiple myeloma. CDR3: CASSRLTGEETQYF. The CDR3 DNA follows: TGTGCCAGCAGCCGACTGACAGGGGAAGAGACCCAGTACTTC.